Here is one TCR beta chain with its context. The antigen remains unidentified. All participating donors were Caucasian adults from Nashville, Tennessee. This specimen comes from a study of shared clonotypes between healthy human individuals. As for the study in general: The composition of the donors was two women and a few men aged 18 to 49. Study-wide findings and caveats: Few donors restricted represented genetic and exposure-history diversity.

The germline V gene has CDR1 LNHDA and CDR2 SQIVND (reference sequence). The CDR3 totals 14 residues. Unmatched junction bases numbered 2, after V lost 2 bases and J lost 2 bases. Per the original data handling: ImmunoSEQ yielded junction-only sequences lacking quality scores, so filtering differed. TCRdb's copy holds only in-frame clones and misses some; the assay was immunoSEQ multiplex PCR. That table supplies the V and J calls and clone size; D and trimming were determined from the DNA. The data contain 470,000 or so clones, over 70% of them seen just once; the ten biggest clones take up 12%. The gene calls are TRBV19 and TRBJ2-7, with 8 bases lining up with TRBD2. Sequencing was done on a sample of PBMCs. The sequence derives from a woman between 40 and 50 years old in good health. Some clones in this sample may be carry-over from other donors' samples. The CDR3 is CASSIPGGAYEQYF. In DNA, the CDR3 is TGTGCCAGTAGTATACCGGGAGGGGCCTACGAGCAGTACTTC.